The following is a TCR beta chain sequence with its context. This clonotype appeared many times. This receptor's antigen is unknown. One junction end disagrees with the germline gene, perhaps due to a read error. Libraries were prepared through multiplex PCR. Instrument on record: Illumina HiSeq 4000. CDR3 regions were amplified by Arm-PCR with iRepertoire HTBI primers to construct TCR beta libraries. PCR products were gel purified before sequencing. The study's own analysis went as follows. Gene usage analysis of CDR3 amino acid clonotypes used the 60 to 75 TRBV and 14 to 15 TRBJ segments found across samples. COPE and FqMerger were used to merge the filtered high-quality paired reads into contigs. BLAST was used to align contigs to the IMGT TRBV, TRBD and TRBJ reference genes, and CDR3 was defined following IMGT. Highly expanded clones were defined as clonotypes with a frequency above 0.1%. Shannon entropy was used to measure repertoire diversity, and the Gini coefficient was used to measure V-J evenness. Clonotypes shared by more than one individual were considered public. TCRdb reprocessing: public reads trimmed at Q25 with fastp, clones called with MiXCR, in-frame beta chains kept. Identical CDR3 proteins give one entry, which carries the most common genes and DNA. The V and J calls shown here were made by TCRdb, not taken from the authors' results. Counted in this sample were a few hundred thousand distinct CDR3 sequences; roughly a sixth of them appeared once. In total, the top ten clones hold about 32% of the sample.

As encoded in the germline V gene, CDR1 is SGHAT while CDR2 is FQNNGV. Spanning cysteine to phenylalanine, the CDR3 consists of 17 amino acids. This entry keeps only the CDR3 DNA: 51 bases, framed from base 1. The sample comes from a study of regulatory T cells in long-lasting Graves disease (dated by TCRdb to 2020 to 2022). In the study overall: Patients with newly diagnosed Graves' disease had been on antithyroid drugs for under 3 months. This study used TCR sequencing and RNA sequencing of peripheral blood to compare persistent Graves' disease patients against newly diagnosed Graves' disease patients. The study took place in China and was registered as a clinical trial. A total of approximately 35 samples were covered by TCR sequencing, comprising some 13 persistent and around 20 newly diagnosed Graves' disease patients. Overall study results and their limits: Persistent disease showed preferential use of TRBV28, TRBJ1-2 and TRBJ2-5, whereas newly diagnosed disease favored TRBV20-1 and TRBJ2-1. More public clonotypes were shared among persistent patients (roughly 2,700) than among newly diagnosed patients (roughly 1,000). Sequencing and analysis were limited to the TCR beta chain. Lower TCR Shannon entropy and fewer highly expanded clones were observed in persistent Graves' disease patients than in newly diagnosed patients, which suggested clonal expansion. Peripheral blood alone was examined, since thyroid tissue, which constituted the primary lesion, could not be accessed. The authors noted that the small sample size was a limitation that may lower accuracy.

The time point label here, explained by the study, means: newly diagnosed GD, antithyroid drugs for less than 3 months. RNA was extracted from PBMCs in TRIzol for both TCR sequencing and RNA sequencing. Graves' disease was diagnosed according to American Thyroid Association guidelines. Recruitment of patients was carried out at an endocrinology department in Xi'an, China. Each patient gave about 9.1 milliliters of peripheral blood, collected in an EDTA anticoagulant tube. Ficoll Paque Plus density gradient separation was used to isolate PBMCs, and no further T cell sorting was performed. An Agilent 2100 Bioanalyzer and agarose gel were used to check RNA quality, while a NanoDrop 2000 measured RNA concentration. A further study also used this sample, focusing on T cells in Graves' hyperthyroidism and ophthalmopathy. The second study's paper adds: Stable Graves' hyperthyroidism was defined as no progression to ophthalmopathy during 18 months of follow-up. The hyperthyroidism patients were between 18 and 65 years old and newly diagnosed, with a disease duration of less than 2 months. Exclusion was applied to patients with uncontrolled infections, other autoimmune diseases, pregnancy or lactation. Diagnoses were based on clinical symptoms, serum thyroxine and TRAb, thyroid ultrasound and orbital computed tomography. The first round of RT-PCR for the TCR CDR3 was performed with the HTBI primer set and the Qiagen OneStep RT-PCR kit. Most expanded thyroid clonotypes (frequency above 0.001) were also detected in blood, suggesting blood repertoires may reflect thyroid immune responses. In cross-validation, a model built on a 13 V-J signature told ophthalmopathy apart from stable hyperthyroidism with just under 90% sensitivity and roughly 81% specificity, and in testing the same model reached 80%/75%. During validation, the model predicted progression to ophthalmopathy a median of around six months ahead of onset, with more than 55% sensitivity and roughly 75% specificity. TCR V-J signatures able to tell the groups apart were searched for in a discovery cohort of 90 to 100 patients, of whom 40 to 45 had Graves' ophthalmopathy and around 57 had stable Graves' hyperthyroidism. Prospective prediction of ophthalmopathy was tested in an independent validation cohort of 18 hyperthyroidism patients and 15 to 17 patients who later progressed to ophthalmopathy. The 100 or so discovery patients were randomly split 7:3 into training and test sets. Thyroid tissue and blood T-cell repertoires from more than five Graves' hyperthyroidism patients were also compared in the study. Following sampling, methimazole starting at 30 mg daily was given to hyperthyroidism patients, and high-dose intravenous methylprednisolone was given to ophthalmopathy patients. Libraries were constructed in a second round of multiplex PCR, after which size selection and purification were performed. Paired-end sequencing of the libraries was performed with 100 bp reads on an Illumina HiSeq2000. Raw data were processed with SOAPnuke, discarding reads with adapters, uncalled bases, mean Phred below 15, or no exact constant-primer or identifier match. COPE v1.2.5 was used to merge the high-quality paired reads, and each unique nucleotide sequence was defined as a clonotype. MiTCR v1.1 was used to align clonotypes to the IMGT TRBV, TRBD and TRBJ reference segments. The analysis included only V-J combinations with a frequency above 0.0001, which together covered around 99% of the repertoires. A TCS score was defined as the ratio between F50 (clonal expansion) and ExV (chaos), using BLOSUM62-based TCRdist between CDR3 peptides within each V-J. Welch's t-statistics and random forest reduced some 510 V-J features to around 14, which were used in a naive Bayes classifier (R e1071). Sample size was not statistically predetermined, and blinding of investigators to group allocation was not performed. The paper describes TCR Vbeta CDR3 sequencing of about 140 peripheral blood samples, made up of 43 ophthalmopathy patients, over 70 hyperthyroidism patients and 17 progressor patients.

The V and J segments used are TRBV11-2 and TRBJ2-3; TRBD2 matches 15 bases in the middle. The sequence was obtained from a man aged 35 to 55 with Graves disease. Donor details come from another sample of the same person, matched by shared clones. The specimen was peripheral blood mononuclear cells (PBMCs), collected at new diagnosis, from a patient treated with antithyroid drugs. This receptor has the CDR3 CASSVGTSGGTTYTQYF. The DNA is TGTGCCAGCAGCGTAGGGACTAGCGGGGGGACCACATATACGCAGTATTTT.